The sequence of this T cell receptor beta chain was determined in a study of cytomegalovirus exposure and HLA in healthy donors. The study, taken as a whole, reports: It was reportedly the case that the classifier diagnosed cytomegalovirus status with high specificity and sensitivity.

Assay: immunoSEQ multiplex PCR; the TCRdb copy retains only in-frame clones and omits some. The sample has 120,000 to 150,000 clones; less than 90% are singletons. The donors belonged to the roughly 110-subject validation cohort, separate from the roughly 700-subject first cohort. Looked up from germline, CDR1 is LNHDA and CDR2 is SQIVND (reference sequence). V was clipped by 7 bases and J by 6 bases; unmatched bases: 3. The CDR3 extends over 13 amino acids. A note on this clone: What it recognizes is unknown.

J is TRBJ2-2 and V is TRBV19, with TRBD1 matching over 9 bases. The sequencing input was PBMCs. This sequence was found in a man between 18 and 29 years old in good health and CMV-seronegative. The CDR3 DNA reads as TGTGCCAGTACGGACAGGGGCGCCGGGGAGCTGTTTTTT. It encodes CASTDRGAGELFF.